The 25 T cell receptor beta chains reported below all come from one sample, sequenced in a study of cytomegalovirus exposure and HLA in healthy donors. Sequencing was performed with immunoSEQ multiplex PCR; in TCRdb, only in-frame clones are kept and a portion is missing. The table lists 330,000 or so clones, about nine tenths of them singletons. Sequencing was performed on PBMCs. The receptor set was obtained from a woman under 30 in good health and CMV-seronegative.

Written as DNA, the CDR3 is TGTGCCAGTTCCGGGAACACAGATACGCAGTATTTT. Its translation: CASSGNTDTQYF. The chain recombines TRBV19 with TRBJ2-3; weak D call: TRBD2 (5 bases). CDR1 is LNHDA, CDR2 SQIVND, per germline (reference sequence). The V end lost 8 bases, the J end lost 2 bases, and 8 bases lay between the germline ends. This CDR3 region has 12 residues.

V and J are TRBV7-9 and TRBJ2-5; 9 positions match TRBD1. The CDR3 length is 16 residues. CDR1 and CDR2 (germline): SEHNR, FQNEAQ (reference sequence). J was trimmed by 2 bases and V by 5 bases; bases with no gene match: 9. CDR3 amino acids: CASSGLPTGGQETQYF. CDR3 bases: TGTGCCAGCAGCGGCCTACCGACAGGGGGGCAAGAGACCCAGTACTTC.

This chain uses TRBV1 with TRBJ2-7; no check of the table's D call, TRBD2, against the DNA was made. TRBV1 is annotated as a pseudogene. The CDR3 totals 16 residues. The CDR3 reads CTSSQGGTSGQHEQYF. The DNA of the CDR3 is TGCACCAGCAGCCAGGGGGGGACTAGCGGGCAACACGAGCAGTACTTC.

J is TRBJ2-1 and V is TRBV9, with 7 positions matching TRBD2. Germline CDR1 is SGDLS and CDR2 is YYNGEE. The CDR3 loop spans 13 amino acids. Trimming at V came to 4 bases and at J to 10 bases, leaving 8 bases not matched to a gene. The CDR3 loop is CASSTSGGGEQFF. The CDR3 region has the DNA TGTGCCAGCAGCACCTCTGGGGGAGGGGAGCAGTTCTTC.

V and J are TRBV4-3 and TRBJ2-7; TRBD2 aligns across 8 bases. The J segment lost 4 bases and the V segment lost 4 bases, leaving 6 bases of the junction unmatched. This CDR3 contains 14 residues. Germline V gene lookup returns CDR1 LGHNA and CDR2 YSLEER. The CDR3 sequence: CASSRTLAGYEQYF. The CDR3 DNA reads TGCGCCAGCAGCCGGACTCTAGCGGGTTACGAGCAGTACTTC.

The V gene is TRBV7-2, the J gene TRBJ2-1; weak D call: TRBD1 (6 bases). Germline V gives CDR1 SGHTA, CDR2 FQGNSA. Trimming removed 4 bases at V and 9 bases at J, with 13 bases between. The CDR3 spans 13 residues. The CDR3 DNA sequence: TGTGCCAGCAGCTCTACAGGGCTCGGTGAGCAGTTCTTC. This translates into CASSSTGLGEQFF.

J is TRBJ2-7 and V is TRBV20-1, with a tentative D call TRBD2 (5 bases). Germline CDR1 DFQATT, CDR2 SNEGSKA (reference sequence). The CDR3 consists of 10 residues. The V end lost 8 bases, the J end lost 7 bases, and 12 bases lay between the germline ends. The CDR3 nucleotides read TGCAGTTCCCGGGGTAAAGAGCAGTACTTC. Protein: CSSRGKEQYF.

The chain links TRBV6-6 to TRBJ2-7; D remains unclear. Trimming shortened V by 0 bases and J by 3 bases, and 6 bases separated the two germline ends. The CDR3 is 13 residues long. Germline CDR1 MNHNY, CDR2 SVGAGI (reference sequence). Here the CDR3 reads CASSYSSNYEQYF. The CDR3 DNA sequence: TGTGCCAGCAGTTACTCGAGCAACTACGAGCAGTACTTC.

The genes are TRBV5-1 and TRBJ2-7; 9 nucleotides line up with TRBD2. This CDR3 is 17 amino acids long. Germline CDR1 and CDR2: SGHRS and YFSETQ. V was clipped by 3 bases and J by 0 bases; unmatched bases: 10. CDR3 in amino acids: CASSWAGQREASYEQYF. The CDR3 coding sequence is TGCGCCAGCAGCTGGGCGGGTCAGCGGGAGGCCTCCTACGAGCAGTACTTC. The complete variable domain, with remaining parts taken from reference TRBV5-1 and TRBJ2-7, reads KAGVTQTPRYLIKTRGQQVTLSCSPISGHRSVSWYQQTPGQGLQFLFEYFSETQRNKGNFPGRFSGRQFSNSRSEMNVSTLELGDSALYLCASSWAGQREASYEQYFGPGTRLTVT.

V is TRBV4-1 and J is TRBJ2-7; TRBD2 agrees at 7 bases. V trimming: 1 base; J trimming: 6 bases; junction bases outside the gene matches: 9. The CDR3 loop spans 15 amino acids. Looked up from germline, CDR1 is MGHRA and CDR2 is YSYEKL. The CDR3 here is CASSQGGSTSGEQYF. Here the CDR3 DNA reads TGCGCCAGCAGCCAAGGCGGGAGTACCTCCGGCGAGCAGTACTTC.

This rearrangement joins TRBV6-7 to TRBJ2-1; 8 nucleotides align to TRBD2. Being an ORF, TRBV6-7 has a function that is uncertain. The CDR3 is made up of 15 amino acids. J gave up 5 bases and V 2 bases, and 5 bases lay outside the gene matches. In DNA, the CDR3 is TGTGCCAGCAGTTACACTTTAGCGGGGAACAATGAGCAGTTCTTC. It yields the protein CASSYTLAGNNEQFF.

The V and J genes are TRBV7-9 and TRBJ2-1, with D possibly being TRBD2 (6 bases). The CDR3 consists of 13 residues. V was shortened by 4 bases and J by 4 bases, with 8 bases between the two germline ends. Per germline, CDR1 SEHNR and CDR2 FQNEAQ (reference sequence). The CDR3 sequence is CASSSGGYNEQFF. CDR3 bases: TGTGCCAGCAGCTCCGGGGGATACAATGAGCAGTTCTTC.

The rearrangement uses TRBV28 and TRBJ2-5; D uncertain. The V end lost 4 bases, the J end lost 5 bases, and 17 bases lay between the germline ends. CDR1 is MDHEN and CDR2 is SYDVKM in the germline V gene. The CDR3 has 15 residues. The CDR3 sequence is CASSSLLTQEETQYF. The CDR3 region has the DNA TGTGCCAGCAGTTCCTTACTAACCCAAGAGGAGACCCAGTACTTC. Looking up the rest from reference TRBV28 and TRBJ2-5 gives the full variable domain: DVKVTQSSRYLVKRTGEKVFLECVQDMDHENMFWYRQDPGLGLRLIYFSYDVKMKEKGDIPEGYSVSREKKERFSLILESASTNQTSMYLCASSSLLTQEETQYFGPGTRLLVL.

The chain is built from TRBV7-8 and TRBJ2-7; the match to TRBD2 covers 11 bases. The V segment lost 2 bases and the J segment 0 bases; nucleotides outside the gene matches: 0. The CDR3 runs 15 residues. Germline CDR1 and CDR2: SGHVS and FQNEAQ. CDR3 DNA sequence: TGTGCCAGCAGCTTACTAGCGGGAGGCTCCTACGAGCAGTACTTC. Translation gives CASSLLAGGSYEQYF.

CDR3 sequence: CASRDRGIGRNQPQHF. The CDR3 DNA sequence: TGTGCCAGCCGGGACAGGGGCATTGGCCGAAATCAGCCCCAGCATTTT. The rearrangement links TRBV18 to TRBJ1-5, with 10 bases aligning to TRBD1. Trimming removed 8 bases from V and 4 bases from J; junction bases left unmatched: 11. Germline V CDR1 and CDR2: KGHSH, LQKENI. CDR3 length: 16 amino acids.

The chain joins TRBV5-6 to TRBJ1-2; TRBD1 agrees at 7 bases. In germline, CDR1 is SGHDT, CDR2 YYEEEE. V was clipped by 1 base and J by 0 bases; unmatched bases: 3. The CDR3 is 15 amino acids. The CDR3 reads CASSLYDRANYGYTF. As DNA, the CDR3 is TGTGCCAGCAGCTTGTACGACAGGGCTAACTATGGCTACACCTTC.

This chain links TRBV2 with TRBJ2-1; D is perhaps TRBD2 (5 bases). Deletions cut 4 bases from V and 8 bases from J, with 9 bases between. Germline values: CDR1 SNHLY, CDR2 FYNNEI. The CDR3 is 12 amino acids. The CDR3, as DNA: TGTGCCAGCAGTGCGGGGAGCGATGAGCAGTTCTTC. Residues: CASSAGSDEQFF. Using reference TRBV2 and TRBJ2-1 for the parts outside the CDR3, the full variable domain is EPEVTQTPSHQVTQMGQEVILRCVPISNHLYFYWYRQILGQKVEFLVSFYNNEISEKSEIFDDQFSVERPDGSNFTLKIRSTKLEDSAMYFCASSAGSDEQFFGPGTRLTVL.

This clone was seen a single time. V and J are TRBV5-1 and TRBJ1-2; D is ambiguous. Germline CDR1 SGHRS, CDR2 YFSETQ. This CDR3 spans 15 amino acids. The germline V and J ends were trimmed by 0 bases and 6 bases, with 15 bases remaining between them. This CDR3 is CASSLALWQSDGYTF. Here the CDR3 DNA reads TGCGCCAGCAGCTTGGCCTTATGGCAGTCCGATGGCTACACCTTC.

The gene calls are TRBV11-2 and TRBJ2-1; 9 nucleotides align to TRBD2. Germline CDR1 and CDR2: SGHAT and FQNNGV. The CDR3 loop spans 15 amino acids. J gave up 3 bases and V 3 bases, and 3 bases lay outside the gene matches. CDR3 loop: CASSFSGSSYNEQFF. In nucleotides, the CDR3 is TGTGCCAGCAGCTTTAGCGGGAGTAGCTACAATGAGCAGTTCTTC.

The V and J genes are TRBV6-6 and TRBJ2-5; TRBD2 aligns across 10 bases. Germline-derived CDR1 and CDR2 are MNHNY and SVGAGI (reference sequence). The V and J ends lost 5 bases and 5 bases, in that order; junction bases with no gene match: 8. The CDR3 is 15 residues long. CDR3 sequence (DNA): TGTGCCAGCAGTCTAGCGGGAGTAGAGTCGGAGACCCAGTACTTC. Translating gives CASSLAGVESETQYF.

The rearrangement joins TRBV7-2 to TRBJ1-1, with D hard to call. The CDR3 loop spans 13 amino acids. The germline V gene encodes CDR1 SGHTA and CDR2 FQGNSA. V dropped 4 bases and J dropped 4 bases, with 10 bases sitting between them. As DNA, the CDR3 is TGTGCCAGCAGCTACCCAGGTTCCACTGAAGCTTTCTTT. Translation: CASSYPGSTEAFF.

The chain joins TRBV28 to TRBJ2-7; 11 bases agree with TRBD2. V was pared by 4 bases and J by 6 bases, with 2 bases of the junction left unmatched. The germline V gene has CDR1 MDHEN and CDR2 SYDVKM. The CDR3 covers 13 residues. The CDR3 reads CASSSTSGSEQYF. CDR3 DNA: TGTGCCAGCAGTTCAACTAGCGGGAGCGAGCAGTACTTC.

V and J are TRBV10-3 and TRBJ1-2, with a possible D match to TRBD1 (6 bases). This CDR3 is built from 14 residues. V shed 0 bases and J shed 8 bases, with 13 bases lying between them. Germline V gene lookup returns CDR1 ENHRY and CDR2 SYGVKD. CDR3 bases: TGTGCCATCAGTGAGTCGTCAGGGGCCGGCGGCTACACCTTC. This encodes CAISESSGAGGYTF.

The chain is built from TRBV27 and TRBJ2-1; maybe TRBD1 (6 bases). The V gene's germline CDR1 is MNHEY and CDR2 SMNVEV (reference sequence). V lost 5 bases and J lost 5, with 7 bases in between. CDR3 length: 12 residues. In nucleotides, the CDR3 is TGTGCCAGCAGTGGGGGCCACAATGAGCAGTTCTTC. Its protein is CASSGGHNEQFF.

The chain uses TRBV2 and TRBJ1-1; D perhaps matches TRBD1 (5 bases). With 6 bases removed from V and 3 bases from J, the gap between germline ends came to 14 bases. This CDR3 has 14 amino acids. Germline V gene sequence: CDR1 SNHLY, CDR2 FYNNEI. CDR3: CASRGDPGDTEAFF. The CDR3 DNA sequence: TGTGCCAGCAGGGGGGACCCGGGGGACACTGAAGCTTTCTTT.